A selection of T cell receptor beta chains follows, all from one sample in a study of T-cell memory formation after mild COVID-19. TCRdb used MiXCR to reprocess the 5' RACE reads, holding one entry per CDR3 protein. The sample gives fewer than 140,000 distinct CDR3 sequences, more than 15% of which show up once; 25% to 30% is in the top ten. The sequenced sample consisted of PBMCs or a T cell subset sorted from them (not recorded which). These receptors were collected from an adult woman who had mild COVID-19 (a few samples of this study predate the infection). Cell type and time point are not known. Both conserved end residues are part of each CDR3. The D gene is left open where the match is weak.

TRBD1	TRBV7-6	CASSQGTGLGNSPLHF
-	TRBV2	CASSDLRYLYGQYF
-	TRBV20-1	CSARGPDTEAFF
TRBD2	TRBV3-1	CASSHLGRGGGSTDTQYF
TRBD1	TRBV27	CATWSGTGYQETQYF
-	TRBV2	CASSEALPGTGANVLTF
-	TRBV4-3	CASSQDSGTVSFF
-	TRBV20-1	CSARPRKGLLEQYF
-	TRBV29-1	CSVEGLVEGETQYF
-	TRBV5-6	CASSRPGVGQPQHF
-	TRBV6-6	CATLSDTQYF
-	TRBV2	CASTPPAGETQYF
-	TRBV5-1	CASSLDGGLNYGYTF
-	TRBV19	CASSKGASAGELFF
-	TRBV6-1	CASSDTETQYF
TRBD2	TRBV7-9	CASSLLLAGLTDTQYF
TRBD1	TRBV12-3/TRBV12-4	CASSWTGVETQYF
TRBD1	TRBV7-9	CASSSGQGTTGEPQHF
TRBD1	TRBV29-1	CSVEAGGRDEQFF
TRBD1	TRBV2	CASSRGQGALTGELFF
-	TRBV10-3	CAITPQSNYEQYF
TRBD2	TRBV4-1	CASSQVGGGRALGRWELFF
TRBD2	TRBV20-1	CSASGTSGDYNEQFF
TRBD2	TRBV12-3/TRBV12-4	CASSLLPGLYGTSGSFPQFF
-	TRBV9	CASSDDGTYEQYF
TRBD1	TRBV6-6	CASSYGTDGYTF
-	TRBV5-6	CASSLGGSNYGYTF
-	TRBV7-6	CASSLSGGLEQFF
-	TRBV6-5	CASSLEAVGSYEQYF
-	TRBV6-5	CATKPFTSNEQYF
TRBD2	TRBV7-9	CASSITTSGRDGTDTQYF
-	TRBV5-1	CASSLISTATDTQYF
-	TRBV15	CATSRVETGPGAEAFF
-	TRBV4-3	CASSQDRQGNEQFF
-	TRBV10-3	CAISERDTGELFF
TRBD2	TRBV30	CASSREGEQYF
-	TRBV7-6	CASSPMAQEKTQYF
TRBD1	TRBV15	CATSFTGGQNTEAFF
TRBD1	TRBV7-8	CASRPRRTGVLETQYF
TRBD1	TRBV27	CASSYRDRTYEQYF
-	TRBV3-1	CASTNYGRQRYSGANVLTF
-	TRBV5-1	CASSLEAGYTTEAFF
-	TRBV9	CASSVSTQGTTEAFF
-	TRBV7-6	CASSLATGSYEQYF
-	TRBV28	CASSLAVRGFGYGYTF
TRBD2	TRBV7-3	CASSSGISTWQYF
TRBD1	TRBV6-2/TRBV6-3	CASQGTALNTEAFF
TRBD1	TRBV29-1	CSVADRGYEQYF
-	TRBV11-2	CASTPTLDGRYVEQYF
-	TRBV13	CASSPRGQNTEAFF
TRBD1	TRBV5-6	CASSVDDRVNTEAFF
TRBD1	TRBV13	CASSSGDRVTEAFF
-	TRBV9	CASSVGDPGNTIYF